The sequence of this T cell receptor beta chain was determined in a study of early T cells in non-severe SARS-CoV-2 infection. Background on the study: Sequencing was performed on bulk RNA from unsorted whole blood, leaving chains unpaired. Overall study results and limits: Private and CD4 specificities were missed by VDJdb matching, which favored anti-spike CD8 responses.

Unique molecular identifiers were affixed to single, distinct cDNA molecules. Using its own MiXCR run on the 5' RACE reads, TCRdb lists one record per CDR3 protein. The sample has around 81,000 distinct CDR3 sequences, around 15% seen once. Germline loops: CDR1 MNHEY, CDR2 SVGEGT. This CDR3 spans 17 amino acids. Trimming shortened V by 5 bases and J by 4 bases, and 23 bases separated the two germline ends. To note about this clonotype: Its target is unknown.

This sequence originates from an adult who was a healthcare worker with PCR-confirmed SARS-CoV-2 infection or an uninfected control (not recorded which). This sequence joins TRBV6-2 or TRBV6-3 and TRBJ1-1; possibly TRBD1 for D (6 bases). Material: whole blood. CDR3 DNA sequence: TGTGCCAGCAGTACAACAACACAGGGTTTTGGACGCACTGAAGCTTTCTTT. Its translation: CASSTTTQGFGRTEAFF.